This entry concerns a single T cell receptor beta chain. Antigen unknown. Sequenced by immunoSEQ multiplex PCR; TCRdb stores in-frame clones only, minus some. The sample carries tens of thousands of clones, about 72% recorded once. The CDR3 runs to 15 residues. J gave up 6 bases and V 2 bases, and 10 bases lay outside the gene matches. Per germline, CDR1 LNHDA and CDR2 SQIVND (reference sequence). These data are taken from a study of vaccination effects on CD4 cells after COVID-19. Looking at the study overall: Two doses of BNT162b2 or mRNA-1273 vaccine were administered to participants. General observations from the study: Recruitment yielded few convalescent patients, and the study had no early post-infection timepoints.

Before sequencing took place, the ViraFEST assay used viral peptide pools to expand antigen-specific CD4+ T cells. The culture ran for roughly ten days, and then CD4+ T cells were isolated. Supplemented with approximately 10 IU/ml IL-2 and about 10 ug/ml peptides, about 2 million PBMC per well were kept in culture. Half-medium exchanges with IL-2 medium took place on days 3 and 7. The chain carries TRBV19 and TRBJ2-7; 7 nucleotides agree with TRBD1. Sequencing was performed on CD4+ T cells from PBMCs cultured with HCoV-229E spike peptides, taken before COVID-19 vaccination. This sequence was found in a human donor who received a COVID-19 vaccine. CDR3 bases: TGTGCCAGTAGTATAATTGCCCTAACAGGGGCCGAGCAGTACTTC. It specifies CASSIIALTGAEQYF. Combining the CDR3 with reference TRBV19 and TRBJ2-7 gives the whole variable domain DGGITQSPKYLFRKEGQNVTLSCEQNLNHDAMYWYRQDPGQGLRLIYYSQIVNDFQKGDIAEGYSVSREKKESFPLTVTSAQKNPTAFYLCASSIIALTGAEQYFGPGTRLTVT.